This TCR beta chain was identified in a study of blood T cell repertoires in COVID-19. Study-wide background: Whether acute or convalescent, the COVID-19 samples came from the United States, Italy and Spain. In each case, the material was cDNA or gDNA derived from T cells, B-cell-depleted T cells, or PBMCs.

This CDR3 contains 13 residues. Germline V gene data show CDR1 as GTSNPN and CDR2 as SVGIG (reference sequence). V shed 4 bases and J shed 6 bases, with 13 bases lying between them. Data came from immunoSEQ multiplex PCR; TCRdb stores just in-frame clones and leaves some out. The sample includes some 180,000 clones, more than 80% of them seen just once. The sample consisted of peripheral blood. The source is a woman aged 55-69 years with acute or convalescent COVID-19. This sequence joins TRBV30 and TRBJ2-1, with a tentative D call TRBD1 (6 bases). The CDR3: CAWTRGRGNEQFF. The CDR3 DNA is TGTGCCTGGACCAGGGGCAGGGGCAATGAGCAGTTCTTC.